These 22 T cell receptor beta chains were sequenced from one sample in a study of regulatory and conventional T cells in RAG deficiency. The sorted regulatory T cells were CD4+, CD25-high and CD127-low, with genomic DNA sequenced. Clones were sequenced by immunoSEQ multiplex PCR, and TCRdb holds only the in-frame ones, with some missing. Here the sample spans 9,400 or so clones, 89% being singletons. The same sample was also used in a study of regulatory T cells. That source reports: The PCR used 52 TRBV and 13 TRBJ primers.

Material for sequencing was Tregs sorted from blood. The receptors originated from a human donor in good health.

V usage is TRBV5-6 and J usage is TRBJ1-1; D ambiguous. CDR1 SGHDT and CDR2 YYEEEE come from the germline V gene. V gave up 5 bases and J gave up 0 bases, with 14 bases separating them. The CDR3 is 15 amino acids. Here the CDR3 reads CASSRVPSMNTEAFF. Here the CDR3 DNA reads TGTGCCAGCAGTAGGGTCCCCTCCATGAACACTGAAGCTTTCTTT.

The V call is TRBV13, the J call TRBJ2-7; perhaps D is TRBD1 or TRBD2 (6 bases each). The V gene's germline CDR1 is PRHDT and CDR2 FYEKMQ (reference sequence). Trimming cost V 5 bases and J 2 bases, with 25 bases left between them. The CDR3 consists of 18 residues. The CDR3 DNA is TGTGCCAGCAGCCCGACCACCTCAATAGCGAGGGGGGCCTACGAGCAGTACTTC. The encoded protein is CASSPTTSIARGAYEQYF.

This chain uses TRBV6-4 with TRBJ1-1; D gene ambiguous. V was cut by 5 bases and J by 3 bases, with 10 bases left in between. Germline V gene sequence: CDR1 MRHNA, CDR2 SNTAGT. The length of the CDR3 is 13 residues. The CDR3 DNA follows: TGTGCCAGCAGTAGACACCGGGACACTGAAGCTTTCTTT. Translated, it gives CASSRHRDTEAFF.

The V gene is TRBV5-1, the J gene TRBJ2-2; D not certain. This CDR3 has 16 residues. Per the germline V gene, CDR1 is SGHRS and CDR2 is YFSETQ. Trimming stripped 0 bases from V and 2 bases from J, with 11 bases between. The CDR3 nucleotides are TGCGCCAGCAGCTTGGGGTCTGGGCGAAACACCGGGGAGCTGTTTTTT. Its translation: CASSLGSGRNTGELFF.

The chain's CDR3 is CASSPLGLPGQGASAYGYTF. Here the CDR3 DNA reads TGTGCCAGCAGTCCCCTGGGGTTGCCGGGACAGGGGGCTTCCGCCTATGGCTACACCTTC. The chain joins TRBV27 to TRBJ1-2; TRBD1 agrees at 12 bases. The CDR3 consists of 20 residues. Losses at the gene ends were 5 bases for V and 4 bases for J; bases not matched to a gene: 20. CDR1 is MNHEY and CDR2 is SMNVEV in the germline V gene (reference sequence).

The genes are TRBV18 and TRBJ1-1; D unclear. V dropped 3 bases and J dropped 0 bases, with 8 bases sitting between them. The germline V gene has CDR1 KGHSH and CDR2 LQKENI. The CDR3 loop spans 14 amino acids. CDR3 nucleotide sequence: TGTGCCAGCTCACCTGCCTCCCTGAACACTGAAGCTTTCTTT. Translating it yields CASSPASLNTEAFF.

This chain links TRBV10-1 with TRBJ1-1; D gene ambiguous. CDR1 and CDR2 from the germline V gene are WNHNN and SYGVQD (reference sequence). This CDR3 is 13 amino acids long. V shed 6 bases and J shed 0 bases, with 8 bases lying between them. The CDR3 sequence is CASRATVNTEAFF. The CDR3 coding sequence is TGCGCCAGCAGGGCTACAGTGAACACTGAAGCTTTCTTT.

The rearrangement links TRBV12-5 to TRBJ2-3, with D possibly called TRBD1 or TRBD2 (5 bases each). There are 13 residues in the CDR3. V was shortened by 1 base and J by 7 bases, with 9 bases between the two germline ends. Germline V gives CDR1 LGHNT, CDR2 FRNRAP. The CDR3 loop is CASGLGGVHTQYF. The CDR3 DNA reads as TGTGCTAGTGGTTTGGGAGGGGTTCATACGCAGTATTTT.

The chain carries TRBV6-5 and TRBJ2-1, with 9 nucleotides matching TRBD2. The CDR3 is 15 amino acids. CDR1 is MNHEY and CDR2 is SVGAGI in the germline V gene. The V segment lost 4 bases and the J segment 10 bases; nucleotides outside the gene matches: 11. CDR3 in DNA: TGTGCCAGCAGTTCGGAGTTAGCGGGAGAGGGGGAGCAGTTCTTC. As protein: CASSSELAGEGEQFF.

The J gene is TRBJ2-6, the V gene TRBV5-1; TRBD1 matches at 11 bases. Germline V gene data show CDR1 as SGHRS and CDR2 as YFSETQ. The CDR3 is made up of 19 amino acids. The V and J ends lost 7 bases and 2 bases, in that order; junction bases with no gene match: 14. CDR3 loop: CASYQTQGQGVTGANVLTF. The CDR3 DNA is TGCGCCAGCTACCAAACCCAGGGACAGGGGGTAACTGGGGCCAACGTCCTGACTTTC.

The gene calls are TRBV7-9 and TRBJ2-1; the match to TRBD2 covers 12 bases. From germline, CDR1 is SEHNR and CDR2 FQNEAQ (reference sequence). The CDR3 runs 15 residues. With 2 bases clipped from V and 7 bases from J, the junction kept 3 bases outside the gene matches. The DNA for the CDR3 is TGTGCCAGCAGCTTACTAGCGGGAGGGTATAATGAGCAGTTCTTC. Protein product: CASSLLAGGYNEQFF.

V and J are TRBV18 and TRBJ1-3; no definite D call. This CDR3 has 17 amino acids. The germline CDR1 and CDR2 sequences are KGHSH and LQKENI. V lost 5 bases and J lost 0, with 17 bases in between. The CDR3 loop reads CASSEAVHVPSGNTIYF. DNA for the CDR3: TGTGCCAGCTCAGAAGCGGTGCACGTCCCCTCTGGAAACACCATATATTTT.

The chain couples TRBV6-5 to TRBJ2-7; TRBD2 matches at 13 bases. Germline V gene sequence: CDR1 MNHEY, CDR2 SVGAGI. CDR3 length: 15 amino acids. V shed 3 bases and J 2 bases; nucleotides not matched to a gene: 1. In nucleotides, the CDR3 is TGTGCCAGCAGTTATGGACTAGCGGGGGCCTACGAGCAGTACTTC. Amino acid sequence: CASSYGLAGAYEQYF.

As concerns this clone: The same CDR3 is also encoded by other DNA sequences in this sample. The chain joins TRBV5-1 to TRBJ2-1, with TRBD2 matching over 9 bases. The CDR3 has 17 amino acids. Germline V gene lookup returns CDR1 SGHRS and CDR2 YFSETQ. V lost 0 bases to trimming and J lost 7 bases; unmatched junction nucleotides: 11. The CDR3 loop is CASSLAASVAGGNEQFF. For the CDR3, the DNA is TGCGCCAGCAGCTTGGCAGCTTCCGTGGCGGGAGGGAATGAGCAGTTCTTC.

This chain connects TRBV5-3 to TRBJ2-1; 9 nucleotides agree with TRBD2. TRBV5-3 is annotated as an ORF whose role is uncertain. This CDR3 contains 14 residues. The V segment lost 8 bases and the J segment 6 bases; nucleotides outside the gene matches: 9. The CDR3 region has the DNA TGTGCCAGCAGCCCTAGCGGGGCCACCAATGAGCAGTTCTTC. Translated, it gives CASSPSGATNEQFF.

The genes are TRBV19 and TRBJ1-1; D might be TRBD1 (6 bases). With 6 bases removed from V and 1 base from J, the gap between germline ends came to 18 bases. The germline CDR1 and CDR2 sequences are LNHDA and SQIVND (reference sequence). This CDR3 has 16 amino acids. CDR3 sequence: CASRSPGQTRNTEAFF. DNA of the CDR3: TGTGCCAGTAGGTCTCCTGGACAGACCCGGAACACTGAAGCTTTCTTT.

Only a few counts were recorded for this clone. This chain connects TRBV7-2 to TRBJ2-5, with 12 bases matching TRBD2. CDR1 is SGHTA and CDR2 is FQGNSA in the germline V gene. The J segment lost 2 bases and the V segment lost 1 base, leaving 2 bases of the junction unmatched. The CDR3 loop spans 16 amino acids. The CDR3 sequence: CASSLGTSGVQETQYF. The CDR3 DNA is TGTGCCAGCAGCTTAGGGACTAGCGGGGTACAAGAGACCCAGTACTTC.

CDR3 in amino acids: CASSARDVSSPLHF. DNA for the CDR3: TGTGCCAGCAGTGCCCGGGACGTTTCCTCACCCCTCCACTTT. This chain links TRBV6-1 with TRBJ1-6; perhaps TRBD1 as D (5 bases). The V and J ends lost 4 bases and 10 bases respectively, with 14 bases between them. This CDR3 spans 14 amino acids. Germline V CDR1 and CDR2: MNHNS, SASEGT.

The chain joins TRBV28 to TRBJ2-1, with 11 bases fitting TRBD1. Looked up from germline, CDR1 is MDHEN and CDR2 is SYDVKM. V shed 3 bases, J shed 8 bases, and the junction held 6 bases outside the gene matches. The length of the CDR3 is 15 residues. DNA for the CDR3: TGTGCCAGCAGTTTTAATTGGACAGGGGGCTATGAGCAGTTCTTC. Its protein product is CASSFNWTGGYEQFF.

The chain recombines TRBV5-1 with TRBJ2-5; weak D call: TRBD1 (6 bases). CDR1 and CDR2 (germline): SGHRS, YFSETQ. The CDR3 loop spans 15 amino acids. V was clipped by 0 bases and J by 5 bases, with 14 bases between them. The CDR3 reads CASSLGAGARETQYF. The CDR3 nucleotides are TGCGCCAGCAGCTTGGGCGCAGGGGCCCGGGAGACCCAGTACTTC.

This clone was recorded once. CDR3 nucleotide sequence: TGTGCCAGTAGTTCCATGAGGACGGATACGCAGTATTTT. Amino acid sequence: CASSSMRTDTQYF. This chain connects TRBV19 to TRBJ2-3; no reliable D call. The V gene's germline CDR1 is LNHDA and CDR2 SQIVND (reference sequence). V lost 5 bases to trimming and J lost 6 bases, with 12 bases between them. This CDR3 has 13 amino acids.

This chain uses TRBV7-4 with TRBJ1-1, with a tentative D call TRBD1 (6 bases). The CDR3 has 18 residues. V lost 2 bases, J lost 1 base, and 20 bases lay in between. Germline CDR1 SGHVT, CDR2 SQSDAQ. CDR3 sequence reads: CASSLSIVGLGANTEAFF. CDR3 sequence (DNA): TGTGCCAGCAGCTTATCGATCGTTGGTTTGGGGGCGAACACTGAAGCTTTCTTT.